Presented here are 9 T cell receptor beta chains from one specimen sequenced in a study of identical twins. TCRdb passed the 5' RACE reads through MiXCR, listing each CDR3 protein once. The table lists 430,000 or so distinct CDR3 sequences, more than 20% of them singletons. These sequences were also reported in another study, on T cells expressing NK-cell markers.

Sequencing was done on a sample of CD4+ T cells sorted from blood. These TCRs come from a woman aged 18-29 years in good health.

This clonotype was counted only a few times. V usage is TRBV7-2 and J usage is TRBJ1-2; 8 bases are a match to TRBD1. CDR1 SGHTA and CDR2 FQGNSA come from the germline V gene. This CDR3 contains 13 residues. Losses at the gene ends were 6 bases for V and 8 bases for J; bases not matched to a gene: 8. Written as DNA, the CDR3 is TGTGCCAGCAGTCCAGGGGGCTCCCCCGGCTACACCTTC. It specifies CASSPGGSPGYTF. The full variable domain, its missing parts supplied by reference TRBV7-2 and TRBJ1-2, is GAGVSQSPSNKVTEKGKDVELRCDPISGHTALYWYRQSLGQGLEFLIYFQGNSAPDKSGLPSDRFSAERTGGSVSTLTIQRTQQEDSAVYLCASSPGGSPGYTFGSGTRLTVV.

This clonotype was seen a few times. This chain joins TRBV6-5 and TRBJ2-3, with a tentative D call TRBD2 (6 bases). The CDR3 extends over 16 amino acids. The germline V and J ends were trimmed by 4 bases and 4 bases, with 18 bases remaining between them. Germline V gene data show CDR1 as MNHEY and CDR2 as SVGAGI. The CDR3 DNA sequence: TGTGCCAGCAGTTGGGGTGGAGGCGGGATGGCAGATACGCAGTATTTT. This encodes CASSWGGGGMADTQYF.

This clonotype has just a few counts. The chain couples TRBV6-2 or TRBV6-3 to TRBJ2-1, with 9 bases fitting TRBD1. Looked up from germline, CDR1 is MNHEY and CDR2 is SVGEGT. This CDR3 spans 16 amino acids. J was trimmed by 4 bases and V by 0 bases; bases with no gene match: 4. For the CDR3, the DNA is TGTGCCAGCAGTTACTCGCCGGGACAGGGATACAATGAGCAGTTCTTC. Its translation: CASSYSPGQGYNEQFF.

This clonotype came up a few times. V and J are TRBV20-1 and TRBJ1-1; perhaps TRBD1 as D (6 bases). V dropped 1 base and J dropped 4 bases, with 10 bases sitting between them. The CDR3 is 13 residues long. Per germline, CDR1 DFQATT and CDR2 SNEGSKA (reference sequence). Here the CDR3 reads CSARGDRTTEAFF. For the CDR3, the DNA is TGCAGTGCTAGAGGTGACAGGACCACTGAAGCTTTCTTT.

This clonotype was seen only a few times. This CDR3 reads CASSLGAERVEEQYF. DNA for the CDR3: TGTGCCAGCAGCTTGGGGGCGGAGAGGGTTGAAGAGCAGTACTTC. The chain combines TRBV5-4 with TRBJ2-7, with D possibly matching TRBD2 (5 bases). From germline, CDR1 is SGHNT and CDR2 YYREEE (reference sequence). This CDR3 is built from 15 residues. Trimming pared 0 bases from V and 7 bases from J, leaving 17 bases between.

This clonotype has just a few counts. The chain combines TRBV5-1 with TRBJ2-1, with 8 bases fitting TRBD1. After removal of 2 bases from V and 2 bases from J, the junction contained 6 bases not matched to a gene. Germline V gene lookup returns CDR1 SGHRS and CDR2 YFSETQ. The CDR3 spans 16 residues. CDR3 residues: CASSFPGGPPYNEQFF. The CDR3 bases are TGCGCCAGCAGCTTTCCAGGGGGCCCCCCCTACAATGAGCAGTTCTTC.

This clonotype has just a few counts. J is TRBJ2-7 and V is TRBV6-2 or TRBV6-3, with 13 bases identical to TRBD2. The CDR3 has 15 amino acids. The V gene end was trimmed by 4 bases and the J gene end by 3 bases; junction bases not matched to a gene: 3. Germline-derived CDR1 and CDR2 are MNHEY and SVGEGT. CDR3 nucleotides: TGTGCCAGCAGTTGGACTAGCGGGAGATTCTACGAGCAGTACTTC. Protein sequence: CASSWTSGRFYEQYF.

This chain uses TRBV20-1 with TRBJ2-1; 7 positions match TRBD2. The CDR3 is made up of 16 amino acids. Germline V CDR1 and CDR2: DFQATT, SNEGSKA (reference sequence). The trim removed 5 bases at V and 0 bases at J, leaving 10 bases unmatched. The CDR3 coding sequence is TGCAGTGCTCCTGCTAGCGGAATCAGCTCCTACAATGAGCAGTTCTTC. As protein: CSAPASGISSYNEQFF.

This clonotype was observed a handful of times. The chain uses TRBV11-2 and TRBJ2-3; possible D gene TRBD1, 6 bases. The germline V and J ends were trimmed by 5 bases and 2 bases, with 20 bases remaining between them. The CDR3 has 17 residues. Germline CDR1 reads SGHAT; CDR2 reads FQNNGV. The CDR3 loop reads CASSRVRGLPITDTQYF. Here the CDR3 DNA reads TGTGCCAGCAGCAGAGTCAGGGGCCTCCCTATCACAGATACGCAGTATTTT. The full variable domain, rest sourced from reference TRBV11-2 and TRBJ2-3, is EAGVAQSPRYKIIEKRQSVAFWCNPISGHATLYWYQQILGQGPKLLIQFQNNGVVDDSQLPKDRFSAERLKGVDSTLKIQPAKLEDSAVYLCASSRVRGLPITDTQYFGPGTRLTVL.